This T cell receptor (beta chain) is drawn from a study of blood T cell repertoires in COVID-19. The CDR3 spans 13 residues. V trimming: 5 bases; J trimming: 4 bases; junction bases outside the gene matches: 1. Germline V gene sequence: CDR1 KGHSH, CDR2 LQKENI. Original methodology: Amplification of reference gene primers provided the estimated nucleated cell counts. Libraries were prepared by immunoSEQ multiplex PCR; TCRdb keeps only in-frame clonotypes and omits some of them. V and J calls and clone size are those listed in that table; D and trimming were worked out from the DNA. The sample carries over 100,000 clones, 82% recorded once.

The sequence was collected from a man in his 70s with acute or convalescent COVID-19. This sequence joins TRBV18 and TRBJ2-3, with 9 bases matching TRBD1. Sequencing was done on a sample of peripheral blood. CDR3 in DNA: TGTGCCAGCTCAGGGGACAGGGCAGATACGCAGTATTTT. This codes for CASSGDRADTQYF.